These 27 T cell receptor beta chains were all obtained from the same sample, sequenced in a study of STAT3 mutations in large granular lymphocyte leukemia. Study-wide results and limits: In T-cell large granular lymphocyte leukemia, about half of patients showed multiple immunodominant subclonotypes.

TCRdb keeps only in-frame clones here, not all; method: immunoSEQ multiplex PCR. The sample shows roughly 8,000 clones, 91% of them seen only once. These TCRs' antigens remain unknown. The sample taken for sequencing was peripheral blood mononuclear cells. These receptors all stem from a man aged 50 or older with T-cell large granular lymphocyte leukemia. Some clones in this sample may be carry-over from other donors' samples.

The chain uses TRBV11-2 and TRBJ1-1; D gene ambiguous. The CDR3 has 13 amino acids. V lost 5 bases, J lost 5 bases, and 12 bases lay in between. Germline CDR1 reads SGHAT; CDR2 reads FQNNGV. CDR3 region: CASSPSDGTEAFF. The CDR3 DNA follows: TGTGCCAGCAGCCCTTCGGACGGAACTGAAGCTTTCTTT.

The CDR3 bases are TGCGCCAGCAGTTACAGTTCAAGCTCCTACGAGCAGTACTTC. It codes for CASSYSSSSYEQYF. This sequence joins TRBV10-2 and TRBJ2-7; D is unclear. The V and J ends lost 5 bases and 0 bases respectively, with 11 bases between them. This CDR3 is built from 14 residues. Germline loops: CDR1 WSHSY, CDR2 SAAADI.

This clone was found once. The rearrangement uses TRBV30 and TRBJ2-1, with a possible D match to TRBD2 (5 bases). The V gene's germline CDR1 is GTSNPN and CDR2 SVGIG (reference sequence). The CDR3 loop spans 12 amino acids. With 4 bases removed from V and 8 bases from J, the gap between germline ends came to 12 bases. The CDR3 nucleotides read TGTGCCTGGACTAGGACTTCCGATGAGCAGTTCTTC. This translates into CAWTRTSDEQFF.

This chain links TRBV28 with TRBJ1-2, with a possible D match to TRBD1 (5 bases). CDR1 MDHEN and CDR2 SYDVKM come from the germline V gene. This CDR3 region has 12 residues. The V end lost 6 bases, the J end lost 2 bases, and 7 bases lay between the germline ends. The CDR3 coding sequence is TGTGCCAGCAGGGGGGTAAACTATGGCTACACCTTC. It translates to CASRGVNYGYTF.

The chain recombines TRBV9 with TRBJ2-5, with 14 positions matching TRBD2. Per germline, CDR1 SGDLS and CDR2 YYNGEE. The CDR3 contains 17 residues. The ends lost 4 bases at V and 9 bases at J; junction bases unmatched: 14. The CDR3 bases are TGTGCCAGCAGCATAGAGTCGGGACTAGCGGGGGTTTTTCCCCAGTACTTC. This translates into CASSIESGLAGVFPQYF.

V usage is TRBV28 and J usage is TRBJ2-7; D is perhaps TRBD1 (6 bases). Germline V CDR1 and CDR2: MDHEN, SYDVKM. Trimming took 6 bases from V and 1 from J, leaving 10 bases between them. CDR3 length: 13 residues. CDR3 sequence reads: CASRNGQSYEQYF. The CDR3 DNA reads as TGTGCCAGCAGAAATGGACAGTCCTACGAGCAGTACTTC.

This CDR3 is CASSLDRASYGYTF. DNA of the CDR3: TGTGCCAGCAGCTTGGACAGGGCCTCTTATGGCTACACCTTC. The rearrangement uses TRBV5-6 and TRBJ1-2; maybe TRBD1 (6 bases). Trimming pared 0 bases from V and 5 bases from J, leaving 11 bases between. CDR1 and CDR2 (germline): SGHDT, YYEEEE. CDR3 length: 14 residues.

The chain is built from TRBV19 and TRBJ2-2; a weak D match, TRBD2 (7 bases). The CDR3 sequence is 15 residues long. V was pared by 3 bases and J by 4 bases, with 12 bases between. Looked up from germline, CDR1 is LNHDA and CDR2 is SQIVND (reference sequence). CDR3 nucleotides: TGTGCCAGTAGTATGGTGGGGGGGGCCACCGGGGAGCTGTTTTTT. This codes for CASSMVGGATGELFF.

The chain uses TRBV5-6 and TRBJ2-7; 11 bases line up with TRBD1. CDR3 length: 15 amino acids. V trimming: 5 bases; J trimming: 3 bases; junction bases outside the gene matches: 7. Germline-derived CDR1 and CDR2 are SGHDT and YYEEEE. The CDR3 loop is CASSAFGTGGYEQYF. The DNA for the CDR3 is TGTGCCAGCAGTGCCTTCGGGACAGGGGGCTACGAGCAGTACTTC.

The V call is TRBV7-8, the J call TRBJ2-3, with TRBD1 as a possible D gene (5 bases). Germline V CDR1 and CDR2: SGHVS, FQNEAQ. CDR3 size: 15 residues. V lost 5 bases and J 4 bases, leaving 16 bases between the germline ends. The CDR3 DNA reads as TGTGCCAGCAGCCGTCTTAGACAGTCGGCAGATACGCAGTATTTT. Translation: CASSRLRQSADTQYF.

The CDR3 DNA is TGTGCCAGCAGTCTCAGGGACACTGAAGCTTTCTTT. It specifies CASSLRDTEAFF. The chain carries TRBV7-9 and TRBJ1-1; D is possibly TRBD1 (5 bases). V lost 6 bases to trimming and J lost 3 bases, with 8 bases between them. CDR1 SEHNR and CDR2 FQNEAQ come from the germline V gene (reference sequence). CDR3 length: 12 amino acids.

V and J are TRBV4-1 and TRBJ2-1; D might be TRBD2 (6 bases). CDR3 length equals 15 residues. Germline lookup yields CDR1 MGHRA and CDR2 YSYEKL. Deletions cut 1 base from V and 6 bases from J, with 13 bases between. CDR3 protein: CASSQVASVGNEQFF. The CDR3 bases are TGCGCCAGCAGCCAAGTTGCTAGCGTGGGCAATGAGCAGTTCTTC.

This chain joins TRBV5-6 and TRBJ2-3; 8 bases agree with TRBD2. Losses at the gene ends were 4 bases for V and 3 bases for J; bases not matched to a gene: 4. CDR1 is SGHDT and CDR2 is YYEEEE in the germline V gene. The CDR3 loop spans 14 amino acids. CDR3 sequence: CASSRGLGTDTQYF. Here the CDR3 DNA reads TGTGCCAGCAGCCGGGGACTAGGAACAGATACGCAGTATTTT.

The CDR3, as DNA: TGTGCCAGCACCGACGGTACTTCTAACTATGGCTACACCTTC. It specifies CASTDGTSNYGYTF. The gene calls are TRBV6-5 and TRBJ1-2; D is unresolved. The germline V and J ends were trimmed by 7 bases and 0 bases, with 12 bases remaining between them. CDR1 is MNHEY, CDR2 SVGAGI, per germline. There are 14 residues in the CDR3.

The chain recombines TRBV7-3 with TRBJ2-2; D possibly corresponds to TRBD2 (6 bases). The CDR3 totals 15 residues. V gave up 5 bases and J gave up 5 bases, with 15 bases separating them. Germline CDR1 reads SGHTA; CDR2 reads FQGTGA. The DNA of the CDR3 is TGTGCCAGCAGCCCCCGGGACTTAACTACCGGGGAGCTGTTTTTT. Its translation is CASSPRDLTTGELFF.

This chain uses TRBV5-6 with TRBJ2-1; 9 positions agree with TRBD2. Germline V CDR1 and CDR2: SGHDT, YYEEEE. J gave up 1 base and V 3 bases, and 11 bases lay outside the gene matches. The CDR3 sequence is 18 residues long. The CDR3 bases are TGTGCCAGCAGCTCCCCGTCAGGCGGGGGGGGTTCCTACAATGAGCAGTTCTTC. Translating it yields CASSSPSGGGGSYNEQFF. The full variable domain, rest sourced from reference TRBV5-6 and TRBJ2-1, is DAGVTQSPTHLIKTRGQQVTLRCSPKSGHDTVSWYQQALGQGPQFIFQYYEEEERQRGNFPDRFSGHQFPNYSSELNVNALLLGDSALYLCASSSPSGGGGSYNEQFFGPGTRLTVL.

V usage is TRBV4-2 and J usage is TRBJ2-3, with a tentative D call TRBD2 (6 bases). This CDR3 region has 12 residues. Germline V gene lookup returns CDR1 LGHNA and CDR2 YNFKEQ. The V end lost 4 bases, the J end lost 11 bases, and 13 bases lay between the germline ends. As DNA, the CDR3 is TGTGCCAGCAGCCCCCTCCACGGGGGGCAGTATTTT. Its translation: CASSPLHGGQYF.

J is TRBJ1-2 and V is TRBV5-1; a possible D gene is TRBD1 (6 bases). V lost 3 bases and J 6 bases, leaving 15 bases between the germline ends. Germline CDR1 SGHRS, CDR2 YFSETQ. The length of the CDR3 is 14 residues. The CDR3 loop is CASSYQQGENGYTF. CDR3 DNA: TGCGCCAGCAGCTACCAACAGGGTGAAAATGGCTACACCTTC.

CDR3: CASSLGLGNTIYF. The CDR3 bases are TGTGCCAGCAGCTTAGGCCTTGGAAACACCATATATTTT. The chain couples TRBV7-7 to TRBJ1-3; D is unclear. There are 13 residues in the CDR3. From germline, CDR1 is SSHAT and CDR2 FNYEAQ (reference sequence). Trimming cost V 1 base and J 3 bases, with 4 bases left between them.

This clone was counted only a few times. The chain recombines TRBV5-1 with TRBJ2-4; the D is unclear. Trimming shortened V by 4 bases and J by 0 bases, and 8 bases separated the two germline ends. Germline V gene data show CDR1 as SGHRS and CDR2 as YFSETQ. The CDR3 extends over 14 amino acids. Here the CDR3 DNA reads TGCGCCAGCAGCCCTAGTTCAGCCAAAAACATTCAGTACTTC. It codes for CASSPSSAKNIQYF.

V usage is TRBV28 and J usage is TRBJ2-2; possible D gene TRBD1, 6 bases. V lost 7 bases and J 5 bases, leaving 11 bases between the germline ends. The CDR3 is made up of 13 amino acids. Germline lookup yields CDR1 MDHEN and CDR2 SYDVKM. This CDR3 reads CASIGQGTGELFF. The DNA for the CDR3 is TGTGCCAGCATTGGGCAGGGGACCGGGGAGCTGTTTTTT.

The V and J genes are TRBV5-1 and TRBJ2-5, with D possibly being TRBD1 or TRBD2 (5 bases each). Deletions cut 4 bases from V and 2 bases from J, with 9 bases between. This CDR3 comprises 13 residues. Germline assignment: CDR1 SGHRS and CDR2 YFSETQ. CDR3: CASSPGRQETQYF. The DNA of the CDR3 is TGCGCCAGCAGCCCGGGACGGCAAGAGACCCAGTACTTC.

CDR3 DNA: TGCGCCAGCAGCACAAAAGGTGGGGGTAAGGATGTATACTACAATGAGCAGTTCTTC. Its translation is CASSTKGGGKDVYYNEQFF. V usage is TRBV5-1 and J usage is TRBJ2-1; D could derive from TRBD1 or TRBD2 (5 bases each). Germline values: CDR1 SGHRS, CDR2 YFSETQ. The V and J ends lost 4 bases and 3 bases respectively, with 26 bases between them. CDR3 length: 19 residues. Supplemented by reference TRBV5-1 and TRBJ2-1, the full variable domain reads KAGVTQTPRYLIKTRGQQVTLSCSPISGHRSVSWYQQTPGQGLQFLFEYFSETQRNKGNFPGRFSGRQFSNSRSEMNVSTLELGDSALYLCASSTKGGGKDVYYNEQFFGPGTRLTVL.

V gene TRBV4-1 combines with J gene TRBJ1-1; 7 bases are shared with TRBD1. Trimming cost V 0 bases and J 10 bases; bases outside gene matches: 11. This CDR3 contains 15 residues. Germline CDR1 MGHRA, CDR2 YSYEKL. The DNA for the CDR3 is TGCGCCAGCAGCCAAGAGACAGGGAGACGATCTGGAGCTTTCTTT. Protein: CASSQETGRRSGAFF.

In DNA form, the CDR3 reads TGTGCCAGCAGTGCTCAGGGGAACAATCAGCCCCAGCATTTT. Translation gives CASSAQGNNQPQHF. V gene TRBV2 combines with J gene TRBJ1-5, with D possibly being TRBD1 (6 bases). Germline lookup yields CDR1 SNHLY and CDR2 FYNNEI. The CDR3 length is 14 residues. V was pared by 4 bases and J by 3 bases, with 10 bases between.

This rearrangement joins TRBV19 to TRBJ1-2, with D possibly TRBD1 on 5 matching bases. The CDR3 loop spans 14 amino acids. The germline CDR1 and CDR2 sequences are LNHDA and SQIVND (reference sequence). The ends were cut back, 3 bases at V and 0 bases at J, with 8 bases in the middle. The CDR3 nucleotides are TGTGCCAGTAGTATCCCAGGGTCTAACTATGGCTACACCTTC. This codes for CASSIPGSNYGYTF.

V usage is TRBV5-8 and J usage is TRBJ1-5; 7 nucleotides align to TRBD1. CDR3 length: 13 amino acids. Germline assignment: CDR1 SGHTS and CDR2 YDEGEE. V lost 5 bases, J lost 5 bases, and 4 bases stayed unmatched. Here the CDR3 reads CASRRQGDQPQHF. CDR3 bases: TGTGCCAGCAGGCGACAGGGAGATCAGCCCCAGCATTTT.